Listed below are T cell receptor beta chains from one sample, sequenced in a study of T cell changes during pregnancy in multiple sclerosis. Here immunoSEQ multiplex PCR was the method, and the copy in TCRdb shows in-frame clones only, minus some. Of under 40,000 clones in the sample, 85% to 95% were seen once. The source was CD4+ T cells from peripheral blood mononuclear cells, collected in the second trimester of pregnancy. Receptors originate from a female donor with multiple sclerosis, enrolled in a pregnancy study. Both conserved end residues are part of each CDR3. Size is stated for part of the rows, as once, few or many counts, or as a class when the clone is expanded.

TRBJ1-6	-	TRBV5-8	CASSLDESLHF
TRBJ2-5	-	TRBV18	CASSPPWGEETQYF
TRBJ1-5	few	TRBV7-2	CASSSYDRGVQAQHF
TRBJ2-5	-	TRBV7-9	CASSLGDGRRETQYF
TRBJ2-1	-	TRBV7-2	CASSLGLAEQFF
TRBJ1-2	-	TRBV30	CAWSTEQGYGYTF
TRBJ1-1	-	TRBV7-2	CASSADGGTEAFF
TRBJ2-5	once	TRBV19	CASSRGRAGETQYF
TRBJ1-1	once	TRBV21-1	CASTLEGQMNTEAFF
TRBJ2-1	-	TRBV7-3	CASSYYGGAQVGEQFF
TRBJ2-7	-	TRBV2	CASRIDSQHYEQYF
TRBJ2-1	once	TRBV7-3	CASSVQGQEQFF
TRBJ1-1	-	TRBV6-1	CASSEGHSAVTEAFF
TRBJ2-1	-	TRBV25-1	CASSESSGVVDEQFF
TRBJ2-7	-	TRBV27	CASSISGSSSYEQYF
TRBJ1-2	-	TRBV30	CAWPRGGDYGYTF
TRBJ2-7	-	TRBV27	CASSPRLSGGFGEQYF
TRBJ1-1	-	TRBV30	CAWSPGGYTEAFF
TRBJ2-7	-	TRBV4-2	CASSQDIIIPGTGGYEQYF
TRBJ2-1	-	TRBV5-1	CASSLDSFANEQFF
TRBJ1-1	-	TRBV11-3	CASSLEGASTEAFF
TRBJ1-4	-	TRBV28	CASSFGGINEKLFF
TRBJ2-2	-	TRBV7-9	CASSPPGLVNVGELFF
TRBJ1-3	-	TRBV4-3	CASSHWSKLKGNTIYF
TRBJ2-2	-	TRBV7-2	CASSPHMWGGAGNTGELFF
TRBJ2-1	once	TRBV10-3	CATKTSGSYEQFF
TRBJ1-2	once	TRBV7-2	CASSLTGFGGYTF
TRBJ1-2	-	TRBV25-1	CASGRTGSHGYTF
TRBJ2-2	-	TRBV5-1	CASSLGLVGTGELFF
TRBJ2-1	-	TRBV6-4	CASSSNAYNEQFF
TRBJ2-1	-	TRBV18	CASSPGTGDINEQFF
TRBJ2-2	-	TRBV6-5	CASSSSGGHTGELFF
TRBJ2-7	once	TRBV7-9	CASSLVWQGAVEQYF
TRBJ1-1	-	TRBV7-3	CASSPREGTEAFF
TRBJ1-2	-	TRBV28	CASSFDGRYGYTF
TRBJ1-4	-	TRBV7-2	CASSRPGGTNEKLFF
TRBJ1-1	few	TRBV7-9	CASSLQGADTEAFF
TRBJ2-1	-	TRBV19	CASSLIAGGGDEQFF
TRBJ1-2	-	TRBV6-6	CASSYAGQGSGYTF
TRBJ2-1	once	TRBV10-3	CAISSGERSVFYNEQFF
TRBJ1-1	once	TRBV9	CASSGAGTGRGNTEAFF
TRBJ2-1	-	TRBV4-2	CASSQHPGTGTNEQFF
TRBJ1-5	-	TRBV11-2	CASSLGSGQPQHF
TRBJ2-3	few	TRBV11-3	CASKSGFDDTQYF
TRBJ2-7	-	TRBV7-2	CASSLTSGSYEQYF
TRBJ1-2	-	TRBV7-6	CASSGQGRGYTF
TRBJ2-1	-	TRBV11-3	CASSSALANEQFF
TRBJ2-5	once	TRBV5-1	CASSLNGAGGQETQYF
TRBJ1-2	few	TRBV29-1	CSGGRQGNYGYTF
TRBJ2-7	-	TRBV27	CASSSSGTPTYEQYF
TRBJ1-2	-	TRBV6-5	CASRDPGGGGDGYTF
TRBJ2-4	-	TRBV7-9	CASSLGSENIQYF
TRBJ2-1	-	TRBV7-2	CASSLGGDLTYNEQFF
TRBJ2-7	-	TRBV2	CASSQQGSGHEQYF